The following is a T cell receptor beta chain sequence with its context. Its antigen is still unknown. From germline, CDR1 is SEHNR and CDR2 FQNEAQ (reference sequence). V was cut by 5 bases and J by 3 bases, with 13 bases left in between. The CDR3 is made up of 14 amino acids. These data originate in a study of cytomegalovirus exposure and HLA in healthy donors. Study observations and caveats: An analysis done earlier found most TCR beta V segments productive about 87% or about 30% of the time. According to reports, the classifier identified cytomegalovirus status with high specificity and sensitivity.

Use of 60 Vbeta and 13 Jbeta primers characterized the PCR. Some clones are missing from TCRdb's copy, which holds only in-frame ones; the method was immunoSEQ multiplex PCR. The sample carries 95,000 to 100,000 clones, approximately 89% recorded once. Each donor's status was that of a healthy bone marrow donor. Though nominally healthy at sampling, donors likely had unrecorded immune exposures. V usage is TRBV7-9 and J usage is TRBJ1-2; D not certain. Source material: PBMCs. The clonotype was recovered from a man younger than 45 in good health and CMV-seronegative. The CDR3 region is CASSPPNSHYGYTF. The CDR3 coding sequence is TGTGCCAGCAGCCCCCCTAACAGCCACTATGGCTACACCTTC.